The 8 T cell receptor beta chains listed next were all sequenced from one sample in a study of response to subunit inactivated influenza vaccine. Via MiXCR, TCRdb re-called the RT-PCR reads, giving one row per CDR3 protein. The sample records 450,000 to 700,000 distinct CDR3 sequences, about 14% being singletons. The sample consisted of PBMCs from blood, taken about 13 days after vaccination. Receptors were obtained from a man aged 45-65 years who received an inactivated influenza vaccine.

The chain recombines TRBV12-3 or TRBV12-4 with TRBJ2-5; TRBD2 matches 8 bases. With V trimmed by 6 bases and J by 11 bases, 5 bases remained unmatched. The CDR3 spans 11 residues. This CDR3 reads CASSGGGLQYF. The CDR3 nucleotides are TGTGCCAGCAGCGGGGGGGGCCTTCAGTACTTC.

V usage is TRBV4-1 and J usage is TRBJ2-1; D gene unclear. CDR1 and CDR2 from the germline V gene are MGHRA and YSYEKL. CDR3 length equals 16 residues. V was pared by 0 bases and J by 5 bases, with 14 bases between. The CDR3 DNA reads TGCGCCAGCAGCCAAGAACAGACTCGACCCCACAATGAGCAGTTCTTC. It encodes CASSQEQTRPHNEQFF.

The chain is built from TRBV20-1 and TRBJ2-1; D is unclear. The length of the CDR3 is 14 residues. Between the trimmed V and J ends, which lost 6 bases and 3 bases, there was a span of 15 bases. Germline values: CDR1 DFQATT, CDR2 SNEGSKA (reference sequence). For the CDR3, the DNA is TGCAGTGCGCCATACTATACTAACTACAATGAGCAGTTCTTC. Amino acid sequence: CSAPYYTNYNEQFF.

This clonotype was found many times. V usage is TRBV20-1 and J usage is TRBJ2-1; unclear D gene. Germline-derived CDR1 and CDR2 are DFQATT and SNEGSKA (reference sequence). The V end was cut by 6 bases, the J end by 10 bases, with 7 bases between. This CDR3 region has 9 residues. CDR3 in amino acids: CSASYEQFF. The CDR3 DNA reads TGCAGTGCATCTTACGAGCAGTTCTTC.

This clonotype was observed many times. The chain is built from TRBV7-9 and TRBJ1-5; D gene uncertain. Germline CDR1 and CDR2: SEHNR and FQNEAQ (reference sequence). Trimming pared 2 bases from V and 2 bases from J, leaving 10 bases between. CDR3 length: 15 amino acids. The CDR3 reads CASSLNVGGNQPQHF. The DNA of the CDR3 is TGTGCCAGCAGCTTAAACGTGGGCGGCAATCAGCCCCAGCATTTT.

CDR3 region: CASSSVHEKLFF. The CDR3 DNA sequence: TGTGCCAGCAGTTCCGTACATGAAAAACTGTTTTTT. The gene calls are TRBV28 and TRBJ1-4; D uncertain. V gave up 4 bases and J gave up 6 bases, with 6 bases separating them. CDR3 length: 12 amino acids. CDR1 and CDR2 (germline): MDHEN, SYDVKM.

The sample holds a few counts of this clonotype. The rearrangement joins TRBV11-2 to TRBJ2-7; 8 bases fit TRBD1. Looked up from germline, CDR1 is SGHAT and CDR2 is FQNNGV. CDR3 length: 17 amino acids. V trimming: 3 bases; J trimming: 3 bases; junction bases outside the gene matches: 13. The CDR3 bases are TGTGCCAGCAGCTTCGAAATCCGGAGGACAGGGCGCTACGAGCAGTACTTC. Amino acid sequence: CASSFEIRRTGRYEQYF.

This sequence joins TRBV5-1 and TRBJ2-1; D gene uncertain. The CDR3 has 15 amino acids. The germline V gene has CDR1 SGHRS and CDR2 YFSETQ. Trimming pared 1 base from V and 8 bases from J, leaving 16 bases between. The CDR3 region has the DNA TGCGCCAGCAGCTTGACTTCTCTAGGGATCGATGAGCAGTTCTTC. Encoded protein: CASSLTSLGIDEQFF.